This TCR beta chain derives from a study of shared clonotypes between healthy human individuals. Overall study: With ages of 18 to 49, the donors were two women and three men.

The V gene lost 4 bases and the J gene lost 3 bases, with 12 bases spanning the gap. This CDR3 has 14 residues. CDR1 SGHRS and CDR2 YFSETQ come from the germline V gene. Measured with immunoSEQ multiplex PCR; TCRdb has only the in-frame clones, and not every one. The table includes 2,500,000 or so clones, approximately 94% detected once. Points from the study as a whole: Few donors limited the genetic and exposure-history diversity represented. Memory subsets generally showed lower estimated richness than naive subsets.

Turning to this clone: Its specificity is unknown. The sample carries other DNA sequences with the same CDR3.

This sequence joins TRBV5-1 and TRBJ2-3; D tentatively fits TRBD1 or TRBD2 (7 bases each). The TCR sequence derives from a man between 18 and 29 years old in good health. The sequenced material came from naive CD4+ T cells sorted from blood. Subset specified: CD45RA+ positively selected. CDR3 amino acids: CASSRQGGTDTQYF. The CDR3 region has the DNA TGCGCCAGCAGCCGACAGGGAGGGACAGATACGCAGTATTTT.